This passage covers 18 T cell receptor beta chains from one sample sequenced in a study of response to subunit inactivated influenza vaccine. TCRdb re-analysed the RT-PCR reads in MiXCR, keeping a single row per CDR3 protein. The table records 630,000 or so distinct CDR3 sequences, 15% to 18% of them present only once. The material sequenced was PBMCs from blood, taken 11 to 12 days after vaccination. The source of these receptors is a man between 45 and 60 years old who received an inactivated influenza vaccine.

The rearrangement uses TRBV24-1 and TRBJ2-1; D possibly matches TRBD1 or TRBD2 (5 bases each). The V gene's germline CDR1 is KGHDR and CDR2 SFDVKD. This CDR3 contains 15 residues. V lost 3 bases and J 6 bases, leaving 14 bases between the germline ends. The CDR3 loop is CATSDHGGVPNEQFF. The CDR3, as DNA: TGTGCCACCAGTGATCATGGGGGAGTCCCCAATGAGCAGTTCTTC.

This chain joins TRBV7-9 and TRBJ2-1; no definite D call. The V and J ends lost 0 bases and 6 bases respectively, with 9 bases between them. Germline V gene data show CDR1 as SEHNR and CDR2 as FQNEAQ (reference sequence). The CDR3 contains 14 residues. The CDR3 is CASSLAPRLNEQFF. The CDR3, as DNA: TGTGCCAGCAGCTTAGCCCCTCGTCTCAATGAGCAGTTCTTC.

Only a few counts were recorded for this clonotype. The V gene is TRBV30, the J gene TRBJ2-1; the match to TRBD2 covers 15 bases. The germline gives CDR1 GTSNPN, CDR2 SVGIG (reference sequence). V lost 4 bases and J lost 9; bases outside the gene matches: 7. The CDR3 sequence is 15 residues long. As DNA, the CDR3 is TGTGCCTGGACCCGGACTAGCGGGGGGGTCGGTGAGCAGTTCTTC. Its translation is CAWTRTSGGVGEQFF.

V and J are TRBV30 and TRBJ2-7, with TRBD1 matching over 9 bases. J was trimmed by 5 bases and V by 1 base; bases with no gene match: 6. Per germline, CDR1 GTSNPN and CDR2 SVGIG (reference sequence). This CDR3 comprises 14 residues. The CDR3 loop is CAWSALDRGHEQYF. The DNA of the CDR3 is TGTGCCTGGAGTGCCCTGGACAGGGGTCACGAGCAGTACTTC.

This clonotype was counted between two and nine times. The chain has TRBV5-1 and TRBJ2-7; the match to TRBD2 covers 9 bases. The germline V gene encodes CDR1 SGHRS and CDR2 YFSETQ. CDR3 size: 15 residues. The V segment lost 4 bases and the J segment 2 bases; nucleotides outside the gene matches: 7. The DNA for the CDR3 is TGCGCCAGCAGCGTTAGCGGGGGAAACCCCTACGAGCAGTACTTC. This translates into CASSVSGGNPYEQYF.

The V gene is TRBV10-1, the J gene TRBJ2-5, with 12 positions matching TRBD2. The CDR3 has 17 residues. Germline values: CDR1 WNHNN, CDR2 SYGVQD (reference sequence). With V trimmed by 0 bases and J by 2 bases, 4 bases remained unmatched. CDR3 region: CASSESLAGGPQETQYF. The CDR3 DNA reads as TGCGCCAGCAGTGAGTCACTAGCGGGGGGACCACAAGAGACCCAGTACTTC.

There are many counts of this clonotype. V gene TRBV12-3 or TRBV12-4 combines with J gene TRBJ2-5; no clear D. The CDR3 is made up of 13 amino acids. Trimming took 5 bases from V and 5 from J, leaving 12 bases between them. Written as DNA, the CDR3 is TGTGCCAGCAGTCCAACTTGGCGGGAGACCCAGTACTTC. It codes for CASSPTWRETQYF.

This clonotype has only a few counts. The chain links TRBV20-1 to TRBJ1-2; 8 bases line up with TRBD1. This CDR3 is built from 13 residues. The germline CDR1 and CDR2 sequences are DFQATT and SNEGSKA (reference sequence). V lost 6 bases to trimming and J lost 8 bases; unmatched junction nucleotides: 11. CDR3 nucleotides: TGCAGTGCCCCGCAGGGGGCTCGAGGAGGCTACACCTTC. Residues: CSAPQGARGGYTF.

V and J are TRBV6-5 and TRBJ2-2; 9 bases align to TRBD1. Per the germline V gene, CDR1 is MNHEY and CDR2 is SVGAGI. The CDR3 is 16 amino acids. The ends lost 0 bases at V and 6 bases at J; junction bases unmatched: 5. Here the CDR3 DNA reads TGTGCCAGCAGTTACTCGACAGGGGGTAATGCCGGGGAGCTGTTTTTT. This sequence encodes CASSYSTGGNAGELFF.

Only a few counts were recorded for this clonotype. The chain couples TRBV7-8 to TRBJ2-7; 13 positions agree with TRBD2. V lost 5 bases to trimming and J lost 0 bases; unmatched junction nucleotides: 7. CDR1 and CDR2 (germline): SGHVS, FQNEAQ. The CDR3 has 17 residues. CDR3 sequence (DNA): TGTGCCAGCAGCGGCGGGACTAGCGGGACGAGCTCCTACGAGCAGTACTTC. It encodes CASSGGTSGTSSYEQYF.

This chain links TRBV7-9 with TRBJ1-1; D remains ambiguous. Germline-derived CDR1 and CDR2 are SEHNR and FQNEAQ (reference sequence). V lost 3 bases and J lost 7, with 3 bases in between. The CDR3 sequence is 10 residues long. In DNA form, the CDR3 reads TGTGCCAGCAGCTTTAGTGAAGCTTTCTTT. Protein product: CASSFSEAFF.

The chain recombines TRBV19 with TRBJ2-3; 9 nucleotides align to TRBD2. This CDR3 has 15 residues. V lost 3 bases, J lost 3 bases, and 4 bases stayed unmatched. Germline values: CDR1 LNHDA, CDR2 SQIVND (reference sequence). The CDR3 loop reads CASSIRRGGTDTQYF. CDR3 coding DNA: TGTGCCAGTAGTATTAGGCGGGGGGGAACAGATACGCAGTATTTT.

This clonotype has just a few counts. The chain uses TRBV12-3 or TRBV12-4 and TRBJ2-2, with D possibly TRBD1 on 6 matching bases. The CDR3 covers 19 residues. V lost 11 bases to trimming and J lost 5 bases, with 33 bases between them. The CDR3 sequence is CAFSFWLSAKKQGTGELFF. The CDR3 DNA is TGTGCCTTCAGTTTTTGGCTTTCTGCTAAGAAGCAGGGGACCGGGGAGCTGTTTTTT.

The CDR3 loop reads CASRPDRANTGELFF. In nucleotides, the CDR3 is TGTGCCAGCAGGCCTGACAGGGCGAACACCGGGGAGCTGTTTTTT. This chain joins TRBV12-3 or TRBV12-4 and TRBJ2-2, with 7 bases aligning to TRBD1. After removal of 6 bases from V and 0 bases from J, the junction contained 4 bases not matched to a gene. This CDR3 contains 15 residues.

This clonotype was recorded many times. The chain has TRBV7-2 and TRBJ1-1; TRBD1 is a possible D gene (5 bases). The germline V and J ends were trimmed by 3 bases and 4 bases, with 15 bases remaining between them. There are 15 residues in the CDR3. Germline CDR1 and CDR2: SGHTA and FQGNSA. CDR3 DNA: TGTGCCAGCAGCTTCCAGGGATCTGGAGGCACTGAAGCTTTCTTT. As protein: CASSFQGSGGTEAFF.

This CDR3 reads CASSLADRGFEQFF. In nucleotides, the CDR3 is TGTGCCAGCAGTCTCGCGGACAGGGGTTTTGAGCAGTTCTTC. The chain recombines TRBV27 with TRBJ2-1; TRBD1 matches 9 bases. Germline trimming cut 5 bases from V and 9 bases from J; bases unmatched to any gene: 8. The germline CDR1 and CDR2 sequences are MNHEY and SMNVEV (reference sequence). The CDR3 totals 14 residues.

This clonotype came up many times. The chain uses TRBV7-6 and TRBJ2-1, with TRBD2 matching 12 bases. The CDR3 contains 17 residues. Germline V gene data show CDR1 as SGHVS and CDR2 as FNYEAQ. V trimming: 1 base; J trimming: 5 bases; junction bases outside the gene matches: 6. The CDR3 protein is CASSLVGGLAGNNEQFF. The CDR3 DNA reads TGTGCCAGCAGCTTAGTGGGTGGACTAGCGGGGAACAATGAGCAGTTCTTC.

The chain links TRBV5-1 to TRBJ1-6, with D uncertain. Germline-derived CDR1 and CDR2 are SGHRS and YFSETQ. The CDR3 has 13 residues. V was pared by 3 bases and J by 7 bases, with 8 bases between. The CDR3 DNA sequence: TGCGCCAGCAGCTCTACGACAAATTCACCCCTCCACTTT. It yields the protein CASSSTTNSPLHF.